A selection of T cell receptor beta chains follows, all from one sample in a study of blood T cell repertoires in COVID-19. Sequenced by immunoSEQ multiplex PCR; TCRdb stores in-frame clones only, minus some. The sample carries around 200,000 clones, around 88% recorded once. The sequenced sample was PBMCs or T cells enriched from blood (not recorded which). The receptors originated from a woman aged 25 to 45 who had been exposed to COVID-19. Both conserved end residues are part of each CDR3. The D gene is left open where the match is weak. Part of the rows lack a size; the others show once, few, many or a class for expanded clones.

D gene: -
clone size: -
J gene: TRBJ1-6
V gene: TRBV27
CDR3 protein: CASSPYGDSPLHF
CDR3 DNA: TGTGCCAGCAGCCCGTACGGGGATTCACCCCTCCACTTT

D gene: -
clone size: -
J gene: TRBJ2-6
V gene: TRBV27
CDR3 protein: CASSTRGANVLTF
CDR3 DNA: TGTGCCAGCAGTACGCGCGGGGCCAACGTCCTGACTTTC

D gene: -
clone size: -
J gene: TRBJ1-6
V gene: TRBV28
CDR3 protein: CASSFSGVNSPLHF
CDR3 DNA: TGTGCCAGCAGTTTTTCAGGGGTAAATTCACCCCTCCACTTT

D gene: TRBD1
clone size: -
J gene: TRBJ2-1
V gene: TRBV18
CDR3 protein: CASSSGQFNEQFF
CDR3 DNA: TGTGCCAGCTCCTCGGGACAGTTCAATGAGCAGTTCTTC

D gene: -
clone size: once
J gene: TRBJ2-5
V gene: TRBV27
CDR3 protein: CASSFSGKAQYF
CDR3 DNA: TGTGCCAGCAGTTTTTCCGGGAAGGCCCAGTACTTC

D gene: -
clone size: -
J gene: TRBJ2-7
V gene: TRBV21-1
CDR3 protein: CASSPSRLRSSYEQYF
CDR3 DNA: TGTGCCAGCAGCCCCAGCAGACTTAGGAGCTCCTACGAGCAGTACTTC

D gene: TRBD1
clone size: -
J gene: TRBJ2-5
V gene: TRBV18
CDR3 protein: CASSPEPGQQETQYF
CDR3 DNA: TGTGCCAGCTCACCTGAACCGGGACAGCAAGAGACCCAGTACTTC

D gene: TRBD1
clone size: -
J gene: TRBJ1-4
V gene: TRBV6-6
CDR3 protein: CASSPGTGITNEKLFF
CDR3 DNA: TGTGCCAGCAGTCCCGGGACAGGGATCACTAATGAAAAACTGTTTTTT

D gene: TRBD1
clone size: -
J gene: TRBJ1-1
V gene: TRBV5-1
CDR3 protein: CASSLVQGAEAFF
CDR3 DNA: TGCGCCAGCAGCTTGGTACAGGGGGCTGAAGCTTTCTTT

D gene: TRBD1
clone size: -
J gene: TRBJ2-1
V gene: TRBV7-8
CDR3 protein: CASSPTGVYYNEQFF
CDR3 DNA: TGTGCCAGCAGCCCTACAGGGGTCTACTACAATGAGCAGTTCTTC

D gene: TRBD2
clone size: -
J gene: TRBJ2-1
V gene: TRBV13
CDR3 protein: CASSTRLAGGAYNEQFF
CDR3 DNA: TGTGCCAGCAGCACACGACTAGCGGGGGGCGCCTACAATGAGCAGTTCTTC

D gene: TRBD1
clone size: -
J gene: TRBJ1-5
V gene: TRBV5-1
CDR3 protein: CASSLQGSQPQHF
CDR3 DNA: TGCGCCAGCAGCTTACAGGGGAGTCAGCCCCAGCATTTT

D gene: TRBD2
clone size: -
J gene: TRBJ2-7
V gene: TRBV5-6
CDR3 protein: CASSPRLAGTYEQYF
CDR3 DNA: TGTGCCAGCAGCCCCCGACTAGCGGGTACCTACGAGCAGTACTTC

D gene: TRBD1
clone size: -
J gene: TRBJ1-1
V gene: TRBV3-1/TRBV3-2
CDR3 protein: CASSLPQGTDTEAFF
CDR3 DNA: TGTGCCAGCAGCCTCCCACAGGGGACGGACACTGAAGCTTTCTTT

D gene: TRBD1
clone size: -
J gene: TRBJ2-2
V gene: TRBV5-5
CDR3 protein: CASSQSNRGTGELFF
CDR3 DNA: TGTGCCAGCAGCCAATCGAACAGGGGCACCGGGGAGCTGTTTTTT

D gene: TRBD1
clone size: -
J gene: TRBJ2-3
V gene: TRBV11-3
CDR3 protein: CASSFAFSEDRGADTQYF
CDR3 DNA: TGTGCCAGCAGCTTTGCGTTCTCGGAGGACAGGGGTGCAGATACGCAGTATTTT

D gene: -
clone size: -
J gene: TRBJ2-4
V gene: TRBV2
CDR3 protein: CASSVGILQANIQYF
CDR3 DNA: TGTGCCAGCAGTGTTGGAATACTCCAGGCAAACATTCAGTACTTC

D gene: TRBD1
clone size: -
J gene: TRBJ2-7
V gene: TRBV7-8
CDR3 protein: CASSSRYGRDRSSYEQYF
CDR3 DNA: TGTGCCAGCAGCTCGCGTTATGGCCGGGACAGAAGCTCCTACGAGCAGTACTTC

D gene: -
clone size: -
J gene: TRBJ2-5
V gene: TRBV18
CDR3 protein: CASSPTSGYQETQYF
CDR3 DNA: TGTGCCAGCTCACCGACATCGGGGTACCAAGAGACCCAGTACTTC

D gene: -
clone size: -
J gene: TRBJ2-3
V gene: TRBV9
CDR3 protein: CASSVGPGMSTDTQYF
CDR3 DNA: TGTGCCAGCAGCGTAGGTCCGGGGATGAGCACAGATACGCAGTATTTT

D gene: -
clone size: -
J gene: TRBJ1-1
V gene: TRBV10-1
CDR3 protein: CASSRGGDTEAFF
CDR3 DNA: TGCGCCAGCAGCAGGGGAGGGGACACTGAAGCTTTCTTT

D gene: -
clone size: -
J gene: TRBJ2-7
V gene: TRBV12-3/TRBV12-4
CDR3 protein: CASSLNPVEQYF
CDR3 DNA: TGTGCCAGCAGTCTGAATCCAGTCGAGCAGTACTTC

D gene: -
clone size: -
J gene: TRBJ2-7
V gene: TRBV6-1
CDR3 protein: CASSEQGGPIYEQYF
CDR3 DNA: TGTGCCAGCAGTGAACAGGGGGGCCCGATATACGAGCAGTACTTC

D gene: TRBD1
clone size: once
J gene: TRBJ2-7
V gene: TRBV12-5
CDR3 protein: CASGLVVGGDDEQYF
CDR3 DNA: TGTGCTAGTGGTTTGGTTGTAGGGGGCGACGACGAGCAGTACTTC

D gene: -
clone size: once
J gene: TRBJ2-7
V gene: TRBV6-6
CDR3 protein: CASSPFRLTGHPYEQYF
CDR3 DNA: TGTGCCAGCAGTCCCTTCCGCCTCACAGGTCACCCCTACGAGCAGTACTTC

D gene: TRBD1
clone size: -
J gene: TRBJ1-2
V gene: TRBV18
CDR3 protein: CASSPPTGGNYGYTF
CDR3 DNA: TGTGCCAGCTCACCTCCTACAGGGGGCAACTATGGCTACACCTTC

D gene: -
clone size: -
J gene: TRBJ2-7
V gene: TRBV27
CDR3 protein: CASSLMGANYEQYF
CDR3 DNA: TGTGCCAGCAGTTTAATGGGGGCCAACTACGAGCAGTACTTC

D gene: -
clone size: once
J gene: TRBJ2-1
V gene: TRBV7-9
CDR3 protein: CASSLRLTDTDEQFF
CDR3 DNA: TGTGCCAGCAGTCTACGCCTCACAGATACTGATGAGCAGTTCTTC

D gene: TRBD1
clone size: -
J gene: TRBJ2-3
V gene: TRBV27
CDR3 protein: CASRGTGRLGTQYF
CDR3 DNA: TGTGCCAGCAGGGGGACAGGGCGGTTGGGTACGCAGTATTTT

D gene: -
clone size: few
J gene: TRBJ1-1
V gene: TRBV27
CDR3 protein: CASSFSGTEAFF
CDR3 DNA: TGTGCCAGCAGTTTTTCGGGGACTGAAGCTTTCTTT

D gene: -
clone size: -
J gene: TRBJ1-1
V gene: TRBV6-5
CDR3 protein: CASSQSMNNEAFF
CDR3 DNA: TGTGCCAGCAGTCAATCAATGAACAATGAAGCTTTCTTT

D gene: -
clone size: -
J gene: TRBJ1-1
V gene: TRBV30
CDR3 protein: CAWGGTPEAFF
CDR3 DNA: TGTGCCTGGGGGGGGACCCCTGAAGCTTTCTTT

D gene: TRBD1
clone size: -
J gene: TRBJ1-1
V gene: TRBV18
CDR3 protein: CASSRDRNTEAFF
CDR3 DNA: TGTGCCAGCTCCCGGGACAGAAACACTGAAGCTTTCTTT

D gene: -
clone size: -
J gene: TRBJ1-1
V gene: TRBV23-1
CDR3 protein: CASSQSGAVNLLNTEAFF
CDR3 DNA: TGCGCCAGCAGTCAATCTGGAGCAGTAAATCTTCTCAACACTGAAGCTTTCTTT

D gene: TRBD1
clone size: -
J gene: TRBJ2-7
V gene: TRBV7-6
CDR3 protein: CASSLSGGYEQYF
CDR3 DNA: TGTGCCAGCAGCTTGTCAGGGGGCTACGAGCAGTACTTC

D gene: -
clone size: -
J gene: TRBJ1-3
V gene: TRBV6-5
CDR3 protein: CASAIQGGNTIYF
CDR3 DNA: TGTGCCAGCGCCATACAGGGTGGAAACACCATATATTTT

D gene: -
clone size: once
J gene: TRBJ2-7
V gene: TRBV21-1
CDR3 protein: CASSNRQQQGYEQYF
CDR3 DNA: TGTGCCAGCAGCAACAGACAACAGCAGGGCTACGAGCAGTACTTC

D gene: -
clone size: -
J gene: TRBJ1-3
V gene: TRBV5-4
CDR3 protein: CASSIDSLSGNTIYF
CDR3 DNA: TGTGCCAGCAGCATAGACAGTCTCTCTGGAAACACCATATATTTT

D gene: -
clone size: -
J gene: TRBJ1-2
V gene: TRBV9
CDR3 protein: CASSSLVRGGGYTF
CDR3 DNA: TGTGCCAGCAGCTCCCTTGTCCGGGGTGGGGGCTACACCTTC

D gene: TRBD1
clone size: -
J gene: TRBJ1-1
V gene: TRBV11-2
CDR3 protein: CASSASGTGNTEAFF
CDR3 DNA: TGTGCCAGCAGCGCCTCCGGGACAGGCAACACTGAAGCTTTCTTT

D gene: TRBD1
clone size: once
J gene: TRBJ1-2
V gene: TRBV6-5
CDR3 protein: CASSYSVQGSYGYTF
CDR3 DNA: TGTGCCAGCAGTTACTCAGTACAGGGGAGCTATGGCTACACCTTC

D gene: -
clone size: -
J gene: TRBJ1-2
V gene: TRBV18
CDR3 protein: CASSQGPDYGYTF
CDR3 DNA: TGTGCCAGCTCACAGGGGCCGGACTATGGCTACACCTTC

D gene: TRBD1
clone size: few
J gene: TRBJ2-2
V gene: TRBV27
CDR3 protein: CASSLSGTGDSNTGELFF
CDR3 DNA: TGTGCCAGCAGTTTATCGGGGACAGGGGACTCTAACACCGGGGAGCTGTTTTTT

D gene: TRBD2
clone size: -
J gene: TRBJ2-3
V gene: TRBV19
CDR3 protein: CASSRNPYSRGGHTDTQYF
CDR3 DNA: TGTGCCAGTAGCCGAAACCCCTATTCTCGGGGGGGCCACACAGATACGCAGTATTTT

D gene: TRBD1
clone size: few
J gene: TRBJ1-6
V gene: TRBV24-1
CDR3 protein: CATSDARTGQRNSPLHF
CDR3 DNA: TGTGCCACCAGTGACGCTAGGACAGGGCAGAGGAATTCACCCCTCCACTTT

D gene: TRBD1
clone size: -
J gene: TRBJ2-7
V gene: TRBV2
CDR3 protein: CASTPLTGTLSYEQYF
CDR3 DNA: TGTGCCAGCACCCCATTGACAGGGACCCTCTCCTACGAGCAGTACTTC

D gene: -
clone size: -
J gene: TRBJ1-4
V gene: TRBV7-2
CDR3 protein: CASSLGQIHEKLFF
CDR3 DNA: TGTGCCAGCAGCTTAGGACAGATTCATGAAAAACTGTTTTTT

D gene: TRBD2
clone size: -
J gene: TRBJ2-3
V gene: TRBV7-6
CDR3 protein: CASSLDVAGTKDTQYF
CDR3 DNA: TGTGCCAGCAGCTTAGATGTAGCGGGGACTAAAGATACGCAGTATTTT

D gene: -
clone size: -
J gene: TRBJ1-3
V gene: TRBV11-1
CDR3 protein: CASSLVSSGNTIYF
CDR3 DNA: TGTGCCAGCAGCTTGGTGAGCTCTGGAAACACCATATATTTT